The 25 T cell receptor beta chains below come from one sample, sequenced in a study of response to subunit inactivated influenza vaccine. TCRdb passed the RT-PCR reads through MiXCR, listing each CDR3 protein once. The sample includes 800,000 to 1,000,000 distinct CDR3 sequences, approximately 22% of them seen just once. The source was PBMCs from blood, collected roughly 5 days after vaccination. The receptors derive from a man in his forties or fifties who received an inactivated influenza vaccine.

This clonotype was recorded at least ten times. The chain combines TRBV12-3 or TRBV12-4 with TRBJ2-2; weak D call: TRBD1 (5 bases). The CDR3 spans 15 residues. V gave up 3 bases and J gave up 4 bases, with 12 bases separating them. This CDR3 reads CASSLGQGVTGELFF. The CDR3 DNA follows: TGTGCCAGCAGTTTGGGGCAGGGCGTCACCGGGGAGCTGTTTTTT.

The rearrangement joins TRBV18 to TRBJ1-2; the D gene is possibly TRBD1 (6 bases). V gave up 2 bases and J gave up 6 bases, with 7 bases separating them. CDR3 length: 12 amino acids. CDR1 and CDR2 (germline): KGHSH, LQKENI. CDR3 DNA: TGTGCCAGCTCACCAGGGGGCAATGGCTACACCTTC. It codes for CASSPGGNGYTF.

This clonotype was seen at least ten times. The rearrangement links TRBV7-2 to TRBJ2-1; D is ambiguous. CDR1 and CDR2 (germline): SGHTA, FQGNSA. The CDR3 consists of 13 residues. V was pared by 3 bases and J by 7 bases, with 10 bases between. In DNA form, the CDR3 reads TGTGCCAGCAGCTTTAACAGATTGAATGAGCAGTTCTTC. Encoded protein: CASSFNRLNEQFF.

The CDR3 reads CASSTEGAGNTIYF. The CDR3 region has the DNA TGCGCCAGCAGCACCGAGGGGGCTGGAAACACCATATATTTT. This sequence joins TRBV5-1 and TRBJ1-3; D may be TRBD1 (6 bases). V gave up 4 bases and J gave up 2 bases, with 10 bases separating them. Germline V CDR1 and CDR2: SGHRS, YFSETQ. The CDR3 runs to 14 residues.

This clonotype was seen more than once but under ten times. The chain couples TRBV28 to TRBJ2-7; 9 bases agree with TRBD2. Per the germline V gene, CDR1 is MDHEN and CDR2 is SYDVKM. The J segment lost 2 bases and the V segment lost 5 bases, leaving 10 bases of the junction unmatched. This CDR3 comprises 16 residues. The CDR3 DNA sequence: TGTGCCAGCAGTCGGGCCCCTAGCGGGATTGCCTACGAGCAGTACTTC. Translated, it gives CASSRAPSGIAYEQYF.

This clonotype was picked up a small number of times. This chain links TRBV20-1 with TRBJ2-7; D is possibly TRBD1 (6 bases). This CDR3 comprises 11 residues. The germline V and J ends were trimmed by 6 bases and 7 bases, with 13 bases remaining between them. CDR1 and CDR2 (germline): DFQATT, SNEGSKA (reference sequence). The CDR3 is CSAERGKEQYF. The CDR3 DNA follows: TGCAGTGCGGAAAGGGGGAAGGAGCAGTACTTC.

This clonotype has just a few counts. Here the CDR3 reads CASSLAGPRGGGELFF. CDR3 nucleotides: TGTGCCAGCAGTTTAGCCGGTCCTAGAGGGGGCGGGGAGCTGTTTTTT. V and J are TRBV12-3 or TRBV12-4 and TRBJ2-2; D may be TRBD1 (6 bases). The CDR3 length is 16 residues. V was pared by 0 bases and J by 7 bases, with 15 bases between.

This clonotype was seen only a few times. This chain uses TRBV20-1 with TRBJ1-2; perhaps TRBD1 as D (5 bases). V lost 1 base, J lost 4 bases, and 19 bases lay in between. The germline gives CDR1 DFQATT, CDR2 SNEGSKA (reference sequence). This CDR3 region has 16 residues. CDR3 nucleotides: TGCAGTGCTAGAGCGGGAGTAGGGAGGGGTAGCTATGGCTACACCTTC. Translation: CSARAGVGRGSYGYTF.

This clonotype was seen only a few times. The rearrangement uses TRBV6-2 or TRBV6-3 and TRBJ2-5, with TRBD2 matching over 8 bases. CDR3 size: 21 residues. Germline V gene lookup returns CDR1 MNHEY and CDR2 SVGEGT. Trimming cost V 2 bases and J 2 bases; bases outside gene matches: 22. This CDR3 reads CASSYPSLREGTRTLQETQYF. As DNA, the CDR3 is TGTGCCAGCAGTTACCCGTCACTGAGGGAGGGGACTAGGACCCTACAAGAGACCCAGTACTTC.

The rearrangement joins TRBV3-1 to TRBJ2-2; 9 nucleotides line up with TRBD2. V shed 1 base and J 1 base; nucleotides not matched to a gene: 7. Germline values: CDR1 LGHDT, CDR2 YNNKEL (reference sequence). This CDR3 is built from 18 residues. The CDR3 sequence: CASSQGSLAGLNTGELFF. DNA for the CDR3: TGTGCCAGCAGCCAAGGAAGCCTAGCGGGACTGAACACCGGGGAGCTGTTTTTT.

This clonotype was seen a few times. V usage is TRBV20-1 and J usage is TRBJ2-3, with 8 bases that match TRBD2. V trimming: 1 base; J trimming: 4 bases; junction bases outside the gene matches: 7. The CDR3 is 15 residues long. Germline loops: CDR1 DFQATT, CDR2 SNEGSKA (reference sequence). CDR3 region: CSARGYRGGPDTQYF. The CDR3 nucleotides read TGCAGTGCTAGAGGGTATCGGGGGGGTCCAGATACGCAGTATTTT.

There are a few counts of this clonotype. The gene calls are TRBV20-1 and TRBJ1-4, with D maybe TRBD1 (6 bases). The length of the CDR3 is 15 residues. Germline V gives CDR1 DFQATT, CDR2 SNEGSKA (reference sequence). Between the trimmed V and J ends, which lost 3 bases and 7 bases, there was a span of 18 bases. CDR3 DNA sequence: TGCAGTGCTAGTCCACCGGGGGCGGTGGCTGAAAAACTGTTTTTT. Translating gives CSASPPGAVAEKLFF.

In its sample, this clonotype was seen a few times. CDR3 in DNA: TGTGCCAGCAGCTTAATGGCAGCGGGCACAGATACGCAGTATTTT. It encodes CASSLMAAGTDTQYF. The V and J genes are TRBV7-3 and TRBJ2-3; maybe TRBD2 (5 bases). From germline, CDR1 is SGHTA and CDR2 FQGTGA. The CDR3 extends over 15 amino acids. V was trimmed by 1 base and J by 1 base, leaving 9 bases between them.

The chain combines TRBV15 with TRBJ2-1; 12 positions match TRBD2. This CDR3 is 17 amino acids long. CDR1 and CDR2 (germline): LNHNV, YYDKDF (reference sequence). Trimming cost V 4 bases and J 6 bases; bases outside gene matches: 10. The CDR3, as DNA: TGTGCCACCAGCAAAGCCCTGACTAGCGGGAGTTCCAATGAGCAGTTCTTC. Translation: CATSKALTSGSSNEQFF.

In its sample, this clonotype was seen a few times. This chain connects TRBV5-5 to TRBJ2-5; no reliable D call. Between the trimmed V and J ends, which lost 0 bases and 5 bases, there was a span of 5 bases. Germline lookup yields CDR1 SGHKS and CDR2 YYEKEE (reference sequence). CDR3 length: 12 amino acids. CDR3 DNA: TGTGCCAGCAGCTTGGAATGGGAGACCCAGTACTTC. Translating it yields CASSLEWETQYF.

This clonotype was counted at least ten times. The CDR3 nucleotides read TGTGCCAGCAGTCTGGGGACATCTAAAGAGACCCAGTACTTC. This gives the protein CASSLGTSKETQYF. The chain is built from TRBV12-3 or TRBV12-4 and TRBJ2-5, with a possible D match to TRBD1 (6 bases). The V and J ends lost 5 bases and 3 bases respectively, with 13 bases between them. CDR3 length equals 14 residues.

The chain joins TRBV24-1 to TRBJ2-1; D call uncertain. The CDR3 sequence is 16 residues long. Germline lookup yields CDR1 KGHDR and CDR2 SFDVKD. Trimming removed 1 base from V and 4 bases from J, with 13 bases in between. CDR3 bases: TGTGCCACCAGTGATTTTAAGGCCCGAAAATACAATGAGCAGTTCTTC. It yields the protein CATSDFKARKYNEQFF.

A few counts support this clonotype. This sequence joins TRBV7-6 and TRBJ2-3, with 11 bases fitting TRBD2. The CDR3 has 17 amino acids. The V segment lost 2 bases and the J segment 2 bases; nucleotides outside the gene matches: 6. CDR1 is SGHVS, CDR2 FNYEAQ, per germline. The CDR3 sequence: CASSLRASGGLTDTQYF. CDR3 DNA sequence: TGTGCCAGCAGCTTAAGAGCTAGCGGGGGGCTCACAGATACGCAGTATTTT.

In its sample, this clonotype was seen a few times. V and J are TRBV5-1 and TRBJ2-6, with D uncertain. Trimming stripped 0 bases from V and 2 bases from J, with 6 bases between. The CDR3 is made up of 15 amino acids. Germline V gene lookup returns CDR1 SGHRS and CDR2 YFSETQ. The CDR3, as DNA: TGCGCCAGCAGCTTGGTGGTTGCTGGGGCCAACGTCCTGACTTTC. Its protein product is CASSLVVAGANVLTF.

There are a few counts of this clonotype. The CDR3 region is CASSFSLTGGMNTEAFF. In DNA form, the CDR3 reads TGTGCCAGCAGTTTTTCCCTGACAGGGGGCATGAACACTGAAGCTTTCTTT. The gene calls are TRBV12-3 or TRBV12-4 and TRBJ1-1, with 10 positions matching TRBD1. CDR3 length equals 17 residues. The J segment lost 0 bases and the V segment lost 3 bases, leaving 7 bases of the junction unmatched.

This clonotype was found a few times. The chain uses TRBV10-3 and TRBJ2-7; the D gene is possibly TRBD1 (6 bases). The CDR3 contains 14 residues. Germline CDR1 ENHRY, CDR2 SYGVKD. The V end lost 4 bases, the J end lost 1 base, and 11 bases lay between the germline ends. The DNA of the CDR3 is TGTGCCATCAGTGCATTGACAGGTTCCTACGAGCAGTACTTC. It encodes CAISALTGSYEQYF.

This chain connects TRBV29-1 to TRBJ1-1; no definite D call. The V gene lost 4 bases and the J gene lost 4 bases, with 16 bases spanning the gap. The CDR3 spans 14 residues. CDR1 is SQVTM, CDR2 ANQGSEA, per germline. In DNA form, the CDR3 reads TGCAGCGTTGCCCTCCAATACAAAGGCACTGAAGCTTTCTTT. It codes for CSVALQYKGTEAFF.

In its sample, this clonotype was seen a few times. J is TRBJ1-2 and V is TRBV2; D may be TRBD1 (5 bases). V gave up 5 bases and J gave up 0 bases, with 13 bases separating them. Per the germline V gene, CDR1 is SNHLY and CDR2 is FYNNEI. CDR3 size: 15 residues. Written as DNA, the CDR3 is TGTGCCAGCAGTCGATCAGGGCCTACTAACTATGGCTACACCTTC. Protein: CASSRSGPTNYGYTF.

There are a few counts of this clonotype. The chain couples TRBV29-1 to TRBJ2-1, with D unresolved. Germline loops: CDR1 SQVTM, CDR2 ANQGSEA. V lost 2 bases and J 4 bases, leaving 12 bases between the germline ends. The CDR3 runs to 14 residues. In DNA, the CDR3 is TGCAGCGTTGAAACCAGGAAGGTATACAATGAGCAGTTCTTC. It encodes CSVETRKVYNEQFF.

The table lists this clonotype with many counts. J is TRBJ2-1 and V is TRBV4-1; tentative D call: TRBD1 (5 bases). CDR1 MGHRA and CDR2 YSYEKL come from the germline V gene. The CDR3 is made up of 15 amino acids. Trimming shortened V by 4 bases and J by 7 bases, and 17 bases separated the two germline ends. DNA of the CDR3: TGCGCCAGCAGCCCATCTCACGGGCAGGGAAATGAGCAGTTCTTC. Protein sequence: CASSPSHGQGNEQFF.